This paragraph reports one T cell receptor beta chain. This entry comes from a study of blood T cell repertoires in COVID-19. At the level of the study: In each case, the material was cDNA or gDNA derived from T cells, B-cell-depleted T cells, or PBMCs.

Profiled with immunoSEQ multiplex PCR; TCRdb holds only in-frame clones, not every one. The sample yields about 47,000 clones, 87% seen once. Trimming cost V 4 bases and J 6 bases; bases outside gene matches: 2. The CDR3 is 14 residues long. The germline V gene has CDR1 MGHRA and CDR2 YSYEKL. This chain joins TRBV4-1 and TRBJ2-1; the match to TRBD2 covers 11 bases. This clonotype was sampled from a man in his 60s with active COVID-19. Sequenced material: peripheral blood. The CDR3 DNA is TGCGCCAGCAGCCGGACTAGCGGGTCCAATGAGCAGTTCTTC. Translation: CASSRTSGSNEQFF.